The 7 T cell receptor beta chains below come from one sample, sequenced in a study of blood T cells in healthy people across ages. Using a J-beta primer mix together with a sample-barcoded 5' primer, a second PCR was run for roughly 7 to 12 cycles. TCRdb reanalysed the 5' RACE reads using MiXCR and keeps one entry per CDR3 protein. Of hundreds of thousands of distinct CDR3 sequences in the sample, 45% to 65% are singletons; the top ten hold 51%. The sample was blood. The receptors were sampled from a man in his 60s in good health.

V is TRBV18 and J is TRBJ1-4; weak D call: TRBD1 (5 bases). CDR1 and CDR2 (germline): KGHSH, LQKENI. The CDR3 has 15 residues. The ends were cut back, 3 bases at V and 4 bases at J, with 12 bases in the middle. The chain's CDR3 is CASSPQGRVNEKLFF. The CDR3 DNA follows: TGTGCCAGCTCACCCCAGGGACGGGTTAATGAAAAACTGTTTTTT.

The V and J genes are TRBV7-2 and TRBJ2-5; no reliable D call. CDR1 SGHTA and CDR2 FQGNSA come from the germline V gene. V dropped 4 bases and J dropped 1 base, with 10 bases sitting between them. The CDR3 has 14 amino acids. The CDR3 protein is CASSSGRTQETQYF. The CDR3, as DNA: TGTGCCAGCAGCTCCGGACGTACCCAAGAGACCCAGTACTTC.

About this clonotype itself: It may be a read error: a sequence one base away is much more abundant. The chain links TRBV28 to TRBJ2-7; maybe TRBD1 (6 bases). CDR3 length: 14 amino acids. Germline CDR1 reads MDHEN; CDR2 reads SYDVKM. V was trimmed by 2 bases and J by 4 bases, leaving 12 bases between them. The CDR3 DNA reads as TGTGCCAGCAGTTTAATGGGGGCCGGGTACGAGCAGTACTTC. It encodes CASSLMGAGYEQYF.

The V gene is TRBV12-3 or TRBV12-4, the J gene TRBJ1-2; TRBD1 matches at 8 bases. V lost 7 bases and J lost 0; bases outside the gene matches: 4. CDR3 length equals 14 residues. The CDR3 nucleotides read TGTGCCAGCACCCTGACAGGGGCTAACTATGGCTACACCTTC. It yields the protein CASTLTGANYGYTF.

The rearrangement joins TRBV7-2 to TRBJ2-3; 9 bases line up with TRBD2. CDR1 is SGHTA, CDR2 FQGNSA, per germline. Trimming at V came to 3 bases and at J to 7 bases, leaving 8 bases not matched to a gene. The CDR3 sequence is 15 residues long. CDR3 loop: CASSLSSGVPHTQYF. The CDR3, as DNA: TGTGCCAGCAGCTTGTCTAGCGGGGTCCCGCATACGCAGTATTTT.

This clonotype was recorded a few times. This chain uses TRBV7-8 with TRBJ1-1; 7 bases are a match to TRBD1. The CDR3 runs to 13 residues. J lost 11 bases, V lost 6 bases, and 12 bases had no gene match. Looked up from germline, CDR1 is SGHVS and CDR2 is FQNEAQ. The chain's CDR3 is CASRTRQGLEAFF. As DNA, the CDR3 is TGTGCCAGCAGGACTCGACAGGGTTTGGAGGCTTTCTTT.

This clonotype was counted a few times. The chain links TRBV19 to TRBJ2-3, with TRBD1 matching 8 bases. Germline values: CDR1 LNHDA, CDR2 SQIVND (reference sequence). V shed 3 bases, J shed 2 bases, and the junction held 4 bases outside the gene matches. The CDR3 contains 15 residues. Here the CDR3 reads CASSISQGATDTQYF. The CDR3 DNA is TGTGCCAGTAGTATTTCGCAGGGGGCCACAGATACGCAGTATTTT. Using reference TRBV19 and TRBJ2-3 for the parts outside the CDR3, the full variable domain is DGGITQSPKYLFRKEGQNVTLSCEQNLNHDAMYWYRQDPGQGLRLIYYSQIVNDFQKGDIAEGYSVSREKKESFPLTVTSAQKNPTAFYLCASSISQGATDTQYFGPGTRLTVL.